This T cell receptor (beta chain) derives from a study of blood T cell repertoires in COVID-19. Turning to the study itself: Samples representing acute and convalescent COVID-19 were sourced from the United States, Italy and Spain. Nucleic acid was either cDNA or gDNA, and it came from T cells, B-cell-depleted T cells, or PBMCs.

In the original workflow: The assay estimated nucleated cells by amplifying reference gene primers. Repertoires were generated with immunoSEQ multiplex PCR, while TCRdb's copy carries only in-frame clones and drops some. V and J calls and clone size come straight from that table; D and trimming were deduced from the DNA. In the table there are some 20,000 clones, roughly 91% of which are singletons. Trimming removed 4 bases from V and 4 bases from J; junction bases left unmatched: 7. Germline V CDR1 and CDR2: LGHNA, YNFKEQ. The CDR3 covers 15 residues. V gene TRBV4-2 combines with J gene TRBJ2-3; 8 bases fit TRBD2. The sequenced material came from peripheral blood. The receptor was derived from a woman in her fifties or sixties with active COVID-19. The CDR3 region is CASSPTAGASDTQYF. The CDR3 bases are TGTGCCAGCAGCCCCACAGCGGGGGCTTCAGATACGCAGTATTTT.